In this sample, the clone carrying this T cell receptor beta chain turned up a few times. This sample is drawn from a study of T cell changes during pregnancy in multiple sclerosis. Produced via immunoSEQ multiplex PCR; TCRdb's table is partial and in-frame only. The data hold tens of thousands of clones, with 90% to 95% observed a single time. Germline values: CDR1 SNHLY, CDR2 FYNNEI. V lost 7 bases to trimming and J lost 5 bases; unmatched junction nucleotides: 5. The CDR3 has 12 residues. The source material was CD8+ T cells from peripheral blood mononuclear cells, sampled before pregnancy. The chain has TRBV2 and TRBJ2-7; 7 positions match TRBD1. The receptor's source is a female donor with multiple sclerosis, enrolled in a pregnancy study. The CDR3 coding sequence is TGTGCCAGCATGAACAGGGGCGACGAGCAGTACTTC. It translates to CASMNRGDEQYF. The variable domain in full, with the rest retrieved from reference TRBV2 and TRBJ2-7, is EPEVTQTPSHQVTQMGQEVILRCVPISNHLYFYWYRQILGQKVEFLVSFYNNEISEKSEIFDDQFSVERPDGSNFTLKIRSTKLEDSAMYFCASMNRGDEQYFGPGTRLTVT.